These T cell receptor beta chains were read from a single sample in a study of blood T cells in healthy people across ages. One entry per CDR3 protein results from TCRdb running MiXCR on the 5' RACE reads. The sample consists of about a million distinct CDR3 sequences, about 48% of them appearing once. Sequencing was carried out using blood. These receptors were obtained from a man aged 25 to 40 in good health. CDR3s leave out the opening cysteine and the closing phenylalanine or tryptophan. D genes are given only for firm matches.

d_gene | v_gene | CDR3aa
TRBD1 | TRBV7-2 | ASSGPGQTYEQY
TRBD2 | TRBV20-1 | SARGYGGSTDTQY
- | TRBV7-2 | ASTSGGGGHNEQF
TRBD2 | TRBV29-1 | SVEGLAGDLTDTQY
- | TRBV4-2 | ASSQETENYGYT
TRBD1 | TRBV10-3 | AISEGQGDEQY
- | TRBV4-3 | ASSQDLTGTNYEQY
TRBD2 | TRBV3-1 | ASSQSSGLVDEQF
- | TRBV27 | ASSSGWDTGELF
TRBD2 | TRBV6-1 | ASRSDGGAYNEQF
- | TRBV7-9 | ASLIHTRTDTQY
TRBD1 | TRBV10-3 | AISAQGSASEQY
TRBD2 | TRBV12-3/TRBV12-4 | ASPSPSGESTDTQY
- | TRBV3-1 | ASSQAMEETQY
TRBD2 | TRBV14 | ASSLTRTSGSYEQY
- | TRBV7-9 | ASGQWAATNEKLF
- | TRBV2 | ASRTQEGEQF
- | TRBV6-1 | ASSFGTADGYT
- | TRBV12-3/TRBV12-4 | ASSYLGGAGQPQH
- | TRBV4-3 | ASSQERDLPREQY
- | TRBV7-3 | ASSFKPPSGAF
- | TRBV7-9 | ASSLAPVEAF
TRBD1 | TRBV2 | ARDYRGSSNEQY
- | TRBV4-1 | ASRDGGSYGYT
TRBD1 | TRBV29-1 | SASETITGGSGYT
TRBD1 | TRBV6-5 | ASTSTATGSYEQY
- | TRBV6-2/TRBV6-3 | ASSYEWEHSPLH
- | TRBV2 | ASSPRGSDTRY
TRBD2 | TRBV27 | ASSLGTSLDEQF